The 31 T cell receptor beta chains reported below all come from one sample, sequenced in a study of CD4+ T cells in melanoma. Repertoires were generated with immunoSEQ multiplex PCR, while TCRdb's copy carries only in-frame clones and drops some. There are 110,000 to 150,000 clones in the sample; approximately 91% occur only once, and 1.5% lies in the top ten. Receptor source: a human donor with melanoma.

CDR3 nucleotide sequence: TGTGCCAGCAGCTCACAGGGTGGGAGCAATCAGCCCCAGCATTTT. Protein: CASSSQGGSNQPQHF. The gene calls are TRBV7-9 and TRBJ1-5; D perhaps matches TRBD1 (6 bases). V was clipped by 4 bases and J by 1 base, with 11 bases between them. Per the germline V gene, CDR1 is SEHNR and CDR2 is FQNEAQ (reference sequence). The CDR3 totals 15 residues.

The chain uses TRBV2 and TRBJ1-6; D unclear. Germline-derived CDR1 and CDR2 are SNHLY and FYNNEI. V was shortened by 7 bases and J by 7 bases, with 11 bases between the two germline ends. The CDR3 consists of 13 residues. This CDR3 reads CASKAATNSPLHF. The CDR3 DNA sequence: TGTGCCAGCAAGGCGGCGACAAATTCACCCCTCCACTTT.

V is TRBV5-4 and J is TRBJ2-2; D gene uncertain. Germline-derived CDR1 and CDR2 are SGHNT and YYREEE (reference sequence). This CDR3 has 16 amino acids. Between the trimmed V and J ends, which lost 9 bases and 3 bases, there was a span of 21 bases. The CDR3 here is CATQKGPGRDTGELFF. The DNA for the CDR3 is TGTGCCACTCAGAAAGGCCCGGGTCGGGACACCGGGGAGCTGTTTTTT.

The CDR3 spells CSASRAPEAFF. CDR3 nucleotides: TGCAGTGCTTCCAGGGCCCCTGAAGCTTTCTTT. The chain carries TRBV20-1 and TRBJ1-1; tentatively, D is TRBD1 (5 bases). The V end was cut by 5 bases, the J end by 6 bases, with 10 bases between. Germline-derived CDR1 and CDR2 are DFQATT and SNEGSKA (reference sequence). The CDR3 contains 11 residues.

This chain connects TRBV7-9 to TRBJ2-1, with 9 bases matching TRBD2. The J segment lost 8 bases and the V segment lost 2 bases, leaving 7 bases of the junction unmatched. From germline, CDR1 is SEHNR and CDR2 FQNEAQ (reference sequence). CDR3 length: 15 amino acids. The CDR3 sequence: CASSLFGAGGHEQFF. The CDR3 bases are TGTGCCAGCAGCTTATTTGGAGCGGGGGGACATGAGCAGTTCTTC. The full variable domain, with the rest looked up from reference TRBV7-9 and TRBJ2-1, is DTGVSQNPRHKITKRGQNVTFRCDPISEHNRLYWYRQTLGQGPEFLTYFQNEAQLEKSRLLSDRFSAERPKGSFSTLEIQRTEQGDSAMYLCASSLFGAGGHEQFFGPGTRLTVL.

The chain carries TRBV6-5 and TRBJ1-1, with TRBD1 as a possible D gene (5 bases). Trimming removed 6 bases at V and 10 bases at J, with 12 bases between. The CDR3 contains 11 residues. Germline loops: CDR1 MNHEY, CDR2 SVGAGI. The CDR3: CASRIEGRAFF. Here the CDR3 DNA reads TGTGCCAGCAGAATAGAGGGACGAGCTTTCTTT.

The rearrangement uses TRBV6-5 and TRBJ2-2, with a possible D match to TRBD2 (6 bases). The CDR3 runs to 15 residues. Germline CDR1 reads MNHEY; CDR2 reads SVGAGI. Trimming removed 1 base from V and 3 bases from J, with 9 bases in between. The CDR3 sequence is CASSYYGGYTGELFF. For the CDR3, the DNA is TGTGCCAGCAGTTACTACGGGGGTTACACCGGGGAGCTGTTTTTT.

The chain recombines TRBV25-1 with TRBJ2-6; D is uncertain. The CDR3 runs 13 residues. The V end lost 6 bases, the J end lost 2 bases, and 5 bases lay between the germline ends. Germline V CDR1 and CDR2: MGHDK, SYGVNS. The DNA for the CDR3 is TGTGCCAGCAGCCCGACTGGGGCCAACGTCCTGACTTTC. This gives the protein CASSPTGANVLTF.

The chain is built from TRBV4-1 and TRBJ1-2, with D possibly being TRBD1 (6 bases). V lost 3 bases to trimming and J lost 3 bases, with 14 bases between them. This CDR3 contains 15 residues. Germline V gives CDR1 MGHRA, CDR2 YSYEKL. The CDR3 DNA is TGCGCCAGCAGCCACCCGGGTAGGGGGGACTATGGCTACACCTTC. It yields the protein CASSHPGRGDYGYTF.

This chain uses TRBV29-1 with TRBJ1-4, with a weak D call TRBD1 (5 bases). The CDR3 is 13 residues long. Germline V gene data show CDR1 as SQVTM and CDR2 as ANQGSEA. The V end was cut by 4 bases, the J end by 5 bases, with 11 bases between. Here the CDR3 reads CSVARGTNEKLFF. In DNA, the CDR3 is TGCAGCGTTGCAAGAGGGACCAATGAAAAACTGTTTTTT.

V is TRBV25-1 and J is TRBJ2-3, with TRBD1 matching 7 bases. Germline V gene lookup returns CDR1 MGHDK and CDR2 SYGVNS. The CDR3 consists of 13 residues. The junction had 4 bases not matched to a gene; V was cut back by 4 bases and J by 6 bases. CDR3 region: CASSVQGWDTQYF. CDR3 nucleotides: TGTGCCAGCAGTGTACAGGGGTGGGATACGCAGTATTTT.

The V and J genes are TRBV18 and TRBJ2-7, with no clear D. The CDR3 runs 14 residues. The germline V and J ends were trimmed by 1 base and 0 bases, with 7 bases remaining between them. The germline V gene has CDR1 KGHSH and CDR2 LQKENI. CDR3 loop: CASSPQQDSYEQYF. The CDR3 DNA reads as TGTGCCAGCTCACCACAGCAGGACTCCTACGAGCAGTACTTC.

This clone was seen a few times. This chain uses TRBV7-2 with TRBJ1-1; 12 positions match TRBD1. Germline V lookup: CDR1 SGHTA, CDR2 FQGNSA. This CDR3 has 17 amino acids. The trim removed 2 bases at V and 5 bases at J, leaving 9 bases unmatched. CDR3 bases: TGTGCCAGCAGCTTATCCGGGACAGGGGGCGAGGGAACTGAAGCTTTCTTT. Translating it yields CASSLSGTGGEGTEAFF. The variable domain in full, completed from reference TRBV7-2 and TRBJ1-1, reads GAGVSQSPSNKVTEKGKDVELRCDPISGHTALYWYRQSLGQGLEFLIYFQGNSAPDKSGLPSDRFSAERTGGSVSTLTIQRTQQEDSAVYLCASSLSGTGGEGTEAFFGQGTRLTVV.

The CDR3 DNA is TGTGCTAGTGGCCTTAGATCCGGAAACACCATATATTTT. It yields the protein CASGLRSGNTIYF. The V gene is TRBV12-5, the J gene TRBJ1-3; D is undetermined. This CDR3 has 13 residues. Germline V lookup: CDR1 LGHNT, CDR2 FRNRAP. The V gene lost 6 bases and the J gene lost 4 bases, with 10 bases spanning the gap.

This clone was counted a single time. The DNA for the CDR3 is TGTGCCAGCAGCGTAGCCCCGGAGGGGAACACTGAAGCTTTCTTT. Translation gives CASSVAPEGNTEAFF. The chain is built from TRBV9 and TRBJ1-1, with D uncertain. Per germline, CDR1 SGDLS and CDR2 YYNGEE. The CDR3 contains 15 residues. With 0 bases removed from V and 1 base from J, the gap between germline ends came to 10 bases.

On this clone: Other DNA sequences in this specimen translate into the identical CDR3. The V and J genes are TRBV11-2 and TRBJ1-6; TRBD1 is a possible D gene (5 bases). CDR1 is SGHAT, CDR2 FQNNGV, per germline. With 1 base removed from V and 5 bases from J, the gap between germline ends came to 9 bases. The CDR3 is 15 amino acids. The CDR3 sequence is CASSLVRGNNSPLHF. The CDR3 DNA follows: TGTGCCAGCAGCTTAGTTAGGGGAAATAATTCACCCCTCCACTTT. The whole variable domain, filled in from reference TRBV11-2 and TRBJ1-6, reads EAGVAQSPRYKIIEKRQSVAFWCNPISGHATLYWYQQILGQGPKLLIQFQNNGVVDDSQLPKDRFSAERLKGVDSTLKIQPAKLEDSAVYLCASSLVRGNNSPLHFGNGTRLTVT.

V gene TRBV7-9 combines with J gene TRBJ1-2; D is perhaps TRBD1 (6 bases). Germline assignment: CDR1 SEHNR and CDR2 FQNEAQ (reference sequence). The CDR3 covers 12 residues. The V gene lost 6 bases and the J gene lost 6 bases, with 11 bases spanning the gap. CDR3 in amino acids: CASRQGIDGYTF. Here the CDR3 DNA reads TGTGCCAGCAGGCAGGGGATAGATGGCTACACCTTC.

This chain connects TRBV10-2 to TRBJ2-3; 12 nucleotides align to TRBD2. V trimming: 6 bases; J trimming: 1 base; junction bases outside the gene matches: 5. This CDR3 has 16 amino acids. Germline CDR1 and CDR2: WSHSY and SAAADI. This chain's CDR3 is CASRRTSGVGTDTQYF. Here the CDR3 DNA reads TGCGCCAGCAGGAGGACTAGCGGGGTCGGCACAGATACGCAGTATTTT.

CDR3 nucleotides: TGCGCCAGCAGCTTGTTTTCGGACAGCGTCAACGAGCAGTACTTC. Residues: CASSLFSDSVNEQYF. This chain uses TRBV5-1 with TRBJ2-7, with TRBD1 as a possible D gene (6 bases). The CDR3 sequence is 15 residues long. Trimming removed 1 base from V and 5 bases from J, with 16 bases in between. Germline lookup yields CDR1 SGHRS and CDR2 YFSETQ. The complete variable domain, with remaining parts taken from reference TRBV5-1 and TRBJ2-7, reads KAGVTQTPRYLIKTRGQQVTLSCSPISGHRSVSWYQQTPGQGLQFLFEYFSETQRNKGNFPGRFSGRQFSNSRSEMNVSTLELGDSALYLCASSLFSDSVNEQYFGPGTRLTVT.

This clone was seen a single time. The chain uses TRBV19 and TRBJ1-1; perhaps TRBD1 as D (6 bases). Trimming stripped 3 bases from V and 1 base from J, with 21 bases between. The CDR3 is made up of 18 amino acids. Germline CDR1 is LNHDA and CDR2 is SQIVND (reference sequence). The CDR3 is CASSMPFEWTVENTEAFF. CDR3 DNA: TGTGCCAGTAGTATGCCCTTTGAGTGGACAGTAGAGAACACTGAAGCTTTCTTT.

The chain carries TRBV6-5 and TRBJ1-6; 7 bases agree with TRBD1. The CDR3 has 14 residues. The germline V gene has CDR1 MNHEY and CDR2 SVGAGI. The junction had 4 bases not matched to a gene; V was cut back by 6 bases and J by 5 bases. The DNA for the CDR3 is TGTGCCAGCAGGAGACAGGGTAATAATTCACCCCTCCACTTT. Protein: CASRRQGNNSPLHF.

The gene calls are TRBV30 and TRBJ1-4; possibly TRBD1 for D (6 bases). This CDR3 comprises 14 residues. Looked up from germline, CDR1 is GTSNPN and CDR2 is SVGIG (reference sequence). The V gene lost 3 bases and the J gene lost 6 bases, with 14 bases spanning the gap. The CDR3 sequence: CAWRERGWDEKLFF. In DNA, the CDR3 is TGTGCCTGGAGAGAGAGGGGGTGGGATGAAAAACTGTTTTTT.

This clone showed up just once. The rearrangement joins TRBV18 to TRBJ2-7, with unresolved D. The CDR3 length is 14 residues. Between the trimmed V and J ends, which lost 2 bases and 6 bases, there was a span of 14 bases. Per the germline V gene, CDR1 is KGHSH and CDR2 is LQKENI. The CDR3 DNA reads as TGTGCCAGCTCACCAGGCAGTTATTTAACCGAGCAGTACTTC. Its translation is CASSPGSYLTEQYF.

The V and J genes are TRBV6-1 and TRBJ2-3, with D possibly being TRBD1 or TRBD2 (5 bases each). The CDR3 is 12 amino acids. V lost 7 bases, J lost 4 bases, and 9 bases lay in between. Germline CDR1 MNHNS, CDR2 SASEGT. CDR3 bases: TGTGCCAGCATAGGGACGGCAGATACGCAGTATTTT. Amino acid sequence: CASIGTADTQYF.

The V and J genes are TRBV6-1 and TRBJ1-2; 7 bases line up with TRBD1. V gave up 4 bases and J gave up 2 bases; unmatched junction bases: 4. There are 14 residues in the CDR3. From germline, CDR1 is MNHNS and CDR2 SASEGT. In nucleotides, the CDR3 is TGTGCCAGCAGTGTCACAGGGGTCAACTATGGCTACACCTTC. This translates into CASSVTGVNYGYTF.

V and J are TRBV6-5 and TRBJ2-5, with 8 nucleotides matching TRBD1. V lost 6 bases, J lost 5 bases, and 11 bases stayed unmatched. The CDR3 consists of 15 residues. CDR1 is MNHEY, CDR2 SVGAGI, per germline. In DNA, the CDR3 is TGTGCCAGCAGGGGATCGACAGGGGCGAGGGAGACCCAGTACTTC. Translated: CASRGSTGARETQYF.

The V and J genes are TRBV2 and TRBJ1-1; D possibly corresponds to TRBD1 (5 bases). The germline CDR1 and CDR2 sequences are SNHLY and FYNNEI. V lost 3 bases and J lost 8, with 13 bases in between. There are 13 residues in the CDR3. This CDR3 is CASSDEGILEAFF. CDR3 in DNA: TGTGCCAGCAGTGATGAGGGGATCCTGGAAGCTTTCTTT.

The rearrangement uses TRBV4-1 and TRBJ1-1; 7 bases are a match to TRBD1. Trimming at V came to 4 bases and at J to 3 bases, leaving 11 bases not matched to a gene. The CDR3 is 16 residues long. Germline V gene sequence: CDR1 MGHRA, CDR2 YSYEKL. The CDR3 reads CASSREDRVGDTEAFF. CDR3 nucleotide sequence: TGCGCCAGCAGCCGAGAAGACAGGGTGGGGGACACTGAAGCTTTCTTT.

The chain recombines TRBV2 with TRBJ1-5; D is uncertain. From germline, CDR1 is SNHLY and CDR2 FYNNEI. This CDR3 has 15 amino acids. The V gene lost 2 bases and the J gene lost 1 base, with 9 bases spanning the gap. DNA for the CDR3: TGTGCCAGCAGTGAAAGTGGACGGAGCAATCAGCCCCAGCATTTT. Amino acids: CASSESGRSNQPQHF.

CDR3 amino acids: CASSPQAGGYRTEAFF. DNA of the CDR3: TGTGCCAGCAGCCCCCAGGCAGGGGGTTATAGGACTGAAGCTTTCTTT. The genes are TRBV11-1 and TRBJ1-1; 7 positions agree with TRBD1. The germline V gene encodes CDR1 SGHAT and CDR2 FQDESV (reference sequence). The CDR3 has 16 amino acids. J lost 5 bases, V lost 5 bases, and 14 bases had no gene match. The full variable domain, rest sourced from reference TRBV11-1 and TRBJ1-1, is EAEVAQSPRYKITEKSQAVAFWCDPISGHATLYWYRQILGQGPELLVQFQDESVVDDSQLPKDRFSAERLKGVDSTLKIQPAELGDSAMYLCASSPQAGGYRTEAFFGQGTRLTVV.

The chain has TRBV7-8 and TRBJ2-7; D may correspond to TRBD1 or TRBD2 (5 bases each). V was pared by 1 base and J by 4 bases, with 11 bases between. The germline V gene has CDR1 SGHVS and CDR2 FQNEAQ. This CDR3 spans 14 amino acids. CDR3 sequence (DNA): TGTGCCAGCAGCTTAGGAGGGAACAGGTACGAGCAGTACTTC. It is translated as CASSLGGNRYEQYF.